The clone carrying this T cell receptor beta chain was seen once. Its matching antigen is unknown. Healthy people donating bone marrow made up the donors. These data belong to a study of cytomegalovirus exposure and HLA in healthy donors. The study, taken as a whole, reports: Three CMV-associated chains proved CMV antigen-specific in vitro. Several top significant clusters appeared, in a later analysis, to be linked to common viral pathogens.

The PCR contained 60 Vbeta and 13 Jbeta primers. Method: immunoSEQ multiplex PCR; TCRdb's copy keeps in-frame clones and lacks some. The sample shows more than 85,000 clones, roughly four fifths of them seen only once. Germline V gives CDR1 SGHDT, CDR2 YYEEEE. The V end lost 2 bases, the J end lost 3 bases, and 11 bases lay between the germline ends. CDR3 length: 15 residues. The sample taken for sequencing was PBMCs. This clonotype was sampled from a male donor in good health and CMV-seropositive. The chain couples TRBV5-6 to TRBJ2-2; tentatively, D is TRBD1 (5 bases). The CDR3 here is CASSFGQGYTGELFF. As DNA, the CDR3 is TGTGCCAGCAGCTTCGGACAAGGGTACACCGGGGAGCTGTTTTTT.